Listed below are T cell receptor beta chains from one sample, sequenced in a study of blood T cell repertoires in COVID-19. Generated by immunoSEQ multiplex PCR, the TCRdb table keeps only in-frame clones and is missing some. The profile shows about 130,000 clones, about 88% of them singletons. Sequences were obtained from peripheral blood. These TCRs come from a woman aged 80 or older with acute or convalescent COVID-19. The CDR3 runs from the conserved cysteine through the conserved F or W. The D gene is left open where the match is weak. The size of a clone is reported for some rows only, either as once, few or many, or as a class for expanded clones.

TRBD2	TRBV10-1	TRBJ2-1	-	CASSESGRGDEQFF	TGCGCCAGCAGTGAGAGCGGGAGAGGGGATGAGCAGTTCTTC
TRBD1	TRBV2	TRBJ2-6	-	CASSESPGGSSGANVLTF	TGTGCCAGCAGTGAATCGCCAGGGGGCAGCTCTGGGGCCAACGTCCTGACTTTC
-	TRBV11-2	TRBJ2-2	-	CASSPGLFNTGELFF	TGTGCCAGCAGCCCCGGACTATTCAACACCGGGGAGCTGTTTTTT
-	TRBV14	TRBJ1-2	-	CASSQVMGGGYTF	TGTGCCAGCAGCCAAGTGATGGGAGGAGGCTACACCTTC
TRBD1	TRBV10-3	TRBJ1-1	-	CAISGGQGLTEAFF	TGTGCCATCAGTGGTGGACAGGGTCTCACTGAAGCTTTCTTT
TRBD1	TRBV28	TRBJ2-3	-	CASSYGTGGIGDTQYF	TGTGCCAGCAGCTATGGGACAGGGGGAATTGGAGATACGCAGTATTTT
-	TRBV5-1	TRBJ1-4	few	CASSSGGHSSEKLFF	TGCGCCAGCAGCTCCGGTGGACACTCGAGTGAAAAACTGTTTTTT
TRBD2	TRBV5-1	TRBJ2-5	once	CASSSTSGRSETQYF	TGCGCCAGCAGCTCCACTAGCGGGAGATCAGAGACCCAGTACTTC
-	TRBV9	TRBJ1-2	-	CASSVQGYGYTF	TGTGCCAGCAGCGTACAGGGCTATGGCTACACCTTC
-	TRBV10-3	TRBJ2-3	-	CAISAGFGTDTQYF	TGTGCCATCAGTGCAGGGTTTGGGACAGATACGCAGTATTTT
TRBD1	TRBV5-4	TRBJ1-2	-	CASRPGQGYNYGYTF	TGTGCCAGCAGGCCTGGACAGGGCTACAACTATGGCTACACCTTC
TRBD2	TRBV10-3	TRBJ2-3	-	CAISLAGSTDTQYF	TGTGCCATCAGTTTAGCGGGGAGCACAGATACGCAGTATTTT
-	TRBV3-1/TRBV3-2	TRBJ1-2	few	CASSQGSGANYGYTF	TGTGCCAGCAGCCAAGGAAGCGGGGCTAACTATGGCTACACCTTC
-	TRBV3-1/TRBV3-2	TRBJ1-4	-	CASSLRHSNEKLFF	TGTGCCAGCAGCCTCAGACACTCAAATGAAAAACTGTTTTTT
-	TRBV3-1/TRBV3-2	TRBJ1-2	once	CASSPGGGNYGYTF	TGTGCCAGCAGCCCCGGGGGGGGGAACTATGGCTACACCTTC
-	TRBV19	TRBJ2-3	-	CASSISRVTDTQYF	TGTGCCAGTAGTATTTCCAGGGTCACAGATACGCAGTATTTT
TRBD1	TRBV19	TRBJ1-1	-	CASSGQGAWTEAFF	TGTGCCAGTAGCGGACAGGGGGCCTGGACTGAAGCTTTCTTT
-	TRBV7-9	TRBJ1-5	few	CASSLEGVTQPQHF	TGTGCCAGCAGCTTAGAAGGGGTCACTCAGCCCCAGCATTTT
-	TRBV27	TRBJ1-3	-	CASRLQGSGNTIYF	TGTGCCAGCAGACTCCAGGGATCTGGAAACACCATATATTTT
-	TRBV5-1	TRBJ2-3	-	CASATDTTDTQYF	TGCGCCAGCGCAACGGACACCACAGATACGCAGTATTTT
-	TRBV24-1	TRBJ1-2	-	CATSVSAYGYTF	TGTGCCACCAGTGTCTCCGCGTATGGCTACACCTTC
-	TRBV3-1/TRBV3-2	TRBJ1-2	once	CASSQGRVYGYTF	TGTGCCAGCAGCCAAGGGAGGGTCTATGGCTACACCTTC
-	TRBV3-1/TRBV3-2	TRBJ2-7	-	CASSQDFASPYEQYF	TGTGCCAGCAGCCAAGATTTCGCTAGTCCCTACGAGCAGTACTTC
TRBD2	TRBV13	TRBJ2-1	-	CASSFRLAGGDSYEQFF	TGTGCCAGCAGCTTTCGACTAGCGGGAGGGGATTCGTATGAGCAGTTCTTC